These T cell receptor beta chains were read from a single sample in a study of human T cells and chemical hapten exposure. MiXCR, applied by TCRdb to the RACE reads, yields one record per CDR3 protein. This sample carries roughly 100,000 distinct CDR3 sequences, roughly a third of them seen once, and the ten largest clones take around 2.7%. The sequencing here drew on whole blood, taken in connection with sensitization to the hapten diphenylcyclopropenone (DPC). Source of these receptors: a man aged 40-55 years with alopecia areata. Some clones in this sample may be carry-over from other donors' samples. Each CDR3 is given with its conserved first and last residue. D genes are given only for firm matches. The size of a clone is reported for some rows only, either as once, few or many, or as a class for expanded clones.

cdr3_aa: CASSYSPGQGYTF
cdr3_nt: TGTGCCAGCAGTTACTCGCCAGGGCAAGGCTACACCTTC
clone_size: few
d_call: -
j_call: TRBJ1-2
v_call: TRBV6-5

cdr3_aa: CASRPGQDYEQYF
cdr3_nt: TGTGCCAGCAGGCCGGGACAGGACTACGAGCAGTACTTC
clone_size: -
d_call: TRBD1
j_call: TRBJ2-7
v_call: TRBV7-2

cdr3_aa: CASSQWGDRPNNEKLFF
cdr3_nt: TGTGCCAGCAGCCAATGGGGAGACAGGCCAAATAATGAAAAACTGTTTTTT
clone_size: -
d_call: -
j_call: TRBJ1-4
v_call: TRBV3-1

cdr3_aa: CASSVGTMSTDTQYF
cdr3_nt: TGTGCCAGCAGCGTAGGAACGATGAGCACAGATACGCAGTATTTT
clone_size: -
d_call: -
j_call: TRBJ2-3
v_call: TRBV9

cdr3_aa: CSASPGLDQPQHF
cdr3_nt: TGCAGTGCTAGCCCCGGGTTGGATCAGCCCCAGCATTTT
clone_size: -
d_call: -
j_call: TRBJ1-5
v_call: TRBV20-1

cdr3_aa: CASSSTHPTDTQYF
cdr3_nt: TGTGCCAGCAGCTCGACCCATCCTACAGATACGCAGTATTTT
clone_size: -
d_call: -
j_call: TRBJ2-3
v_call: TRBV11-3

cdr3_aa: CASSPSSNTEAFF
cdr3_nt: TGTGCCAGCTCACCCAGCTCGAACACTGAAGCTTTCTTT
clone_size: -
d_call: -
j_call: TRBJ1-1
v_call: TRBV18

cdr3_aa: CASSQIGRSQFF
cdr3_nt: TGTGCCAGCAGTCAAATAGGCAGGAGTCAGTTCTTC
clone_size: -
d_call: -
j_call: TRBJ2-1
v_call: TRBV3-1

cdr3_aa: CASSGLAGAYEQYF
cdr3_nt: TGTGCCAGCAGTGGGCTAGCGGGAGCCTACGAGCAGTACTTC
clone_size: -
d_call: TRBD2
j_call: TRBJ2-7
v_call: TRBV6-1

cdr3_aa: CASSSGWLPTDTQYF
cdr3_nt: TGCGCCAGCAGCTCAGGTTGGCTACCCACAGATACGCAGTATTTT
clone_size: many
d_call: -
j_call: TRBJ2-3
v_call: TRBV5-1

cdr3_aa: CAIRPGQGTGAKMNTEAFF
cdr3_nt: TGTGCCATCAGACCGGGACAGGGGACCGGGGCAAAGATGAACACTGAAGCTTTCTTT
clone_size: many
d_call: TRBD1
j_call: TRBJ1-1
v_call: TRBV10-3

cdr3_aa: CATSDPSGRGYNEQFF
cdr3_nt: TGTGCCACCAGTGACCCCAGCGGAAGGGGCTACAATGAGCAGTTCTTC
clone_size: -
d_call: -
j_call: TRBJ2-1
v_call: TRBV24-1

cdr3_aa: CATSKLERHLTDTQYF
cdr3_nt: TGTGCCACCAGCAAGCTCGAGCGGCACCTCACAGATACGCAGTATTTT
clone_size: -
d_call: -
j_call: TRBJ2-3
v_call: TRBV15

cdr3_aa: CASSPRFTTATEAFF
cdr3_nt: TGTGCCAGCAGTCCAAGATTTACGACAGCCACAGAAGCTTTCTTT
clone_size: -
d_call: -
j_call: TRBJ1-1
v_call: TRBV4-2

cdr3_aa: CASSYTTGATYNSPLHF
cdr3_nt: TGTGCCAGCAGTTACACGACAGGGGCAACCTATAATTCACCCCTCCACTTT
clone_size: few
d_call: TRBD1
j_call: TRBJ1-6
v_call: TRBV6-5

cdr3_aa: CSVVYLEETQYF
cdr3_nt: TGCAGCGTTGTATACCTAGAAGAGACCCAGTACTTC
clone_size: -
d_call: -
j_call: TRBJ2-5
v_call: TRBV29-1

cdr3_aa: CASREQGVNTEAFF
cdr3_nt: TGTGCCAGCAGAGAACAGGGGGTGAACACTGAAGCTTTCTTT
clone_size: -
d_call: TRBD1
j_call: TRBJ1-1
v_call: TRBV25-1

cdr3_aa: CASSQSTGQEQPQHF
cdr3_nt: TGTGCCAGCAGCCAGAGTACAGGGCAGGAACAGCCCCAGCATTTT
clone_size: -
d_call: -
j_call: TRBJ1-5
v_call: TRBV4-2

cdr3_aa: CSVGLGTTGELFF
cdr3_nt: TGCAGCGTGGGACTAGGTACCACCGGGGAGCTGTTTTTT
clone_size: many
d_call: TRBD2
j_call: TRBJ2-2
v_call: TRBV29-1

cdr3_aa: CASSRFTDTQYF
cdr3_nt: TGTGCCAGCAGCCGCTTCACAGATACGCAGTATTTT
clone_size: -
d_call: -
j_call: TRBJ2-3
v_call: TRBV7-9

cdr3_aa: CASSKGAGGFTEAFF
cdr3_nt: TGTGCCAGCAGTAAGGGGGCGGGTGGTTTTACTGAAGCTTTCTTT
clone_size: -
d_call: TRBD1
j_call: TRBJ1-1
v_call: TRBV12-3/TRBV12-4

cdr3_aa: CASSPPLRDEQYF
cdr3_nt: TGTGCCAGCAGCCCTCCCCTACGGGACGAGCAGTACTTC
clone_size: -
d_call: -
j_call: TRBJ2-7
v_call: TRBV28